The clone carrying this TCR beta chain was detected only a few times. The data stem from a study of regulatory T cells in long-lasting Graves disease. CDR3-region Arm-PCR and iRepertoire HTBI primers produced the TCR beta libraries. TCRdb processed the multiplex PCR reads anew with MiXCR; each CDR3 protein has one entry. The sample has a few hundred thousand distinct CDR3 sequences, 18% seen once. Time point defined: newly diagnosed GD, antithyroid drugs for less than 3 months. There was RNA extracted from PBMCs, and the TCR library was made from it. The sample also formed part of further work on T cells in Graves' hyperthyroidism and ophthalmopathy. This second study notes: Clonotypes that were expanded in thyroid above 0.001 mostly appeared in blood too.

This clonotype was sampled from a woman between 25 and 40 years old with Graves disease. The specimen comprised peripheral blood mononuclear cells (PBMCs), sampled at new diagnosis, from a patient treated with antithyroid drugs.

The CDR3 DNA reads TGTGCCAGCAGCTTAACTCCTCCGGGACAGGGCGGTTTTTGGGTAAATACGCAGTATTTT. This encodes CASSLTPPGQGGFWVNTQYF. The chain couples TRBV7-3 to TRBJ2-3; 9 bases map to TRBD1. V lost 0 bases and J lost 7; bases outside the gene matches: 20. The CDR3 sequence is 20 residues long. Germline V gene sequence: CDR1 SGHTA, CDR2 FQGTGA. Drawing the rest from reference TRBV7-3 and TRBJ2-3, the complete variable domain is GAGVSQTPSNKVTEKGKYVELRCDPISGHTALYWYRQSLGQGPEFLIYFQGTGAADDSGLPNDRFFAVRPEGSVSTLKIQRTERGDSAVYLCASSLTPPGQGGFWVNTQYFGPGTRLTVL.